The rows below give T cell receptor beta chains drawn from one sample of a study of T cell repertoires in cytomegalovirus infection. MiXCR was run by TCRdb on the reads, yielding one entry per CDR3 protein. Of fewer than 200,000 distinct CDR3 sequences listed, 8% to 10% are singletons. Sequenced input: PBMCs. Source of these receptors: a human donor in good health (CMV status not recorded). Some clones in this sample may be carry-over from other donors' samples. CDR3s include the opening cysteine and the closing phenylalanine or tryptophan. The order of the fields is D gene, clone size, V gene, J gene, CDR3 protein, CDR3 DNA. D genes are given only for firm matches. Rows give clone size only sometimes, using once, few, many, or a class for an expanded clone.

NA	many	TRBV7-8	TRBJ1-2	CASSGLLGGSNYGYTF	TGTGCCAGCAGCGGTCTACTGGGGGGAAGTAACTATGGCTACACCTTC
TRBD1	NA	TRBV7-3	TRBJ2-7	CASSLVRDSEQYF	TGTGCCAGCAGCTTGGTTCGGGACAGCGAGCAGTACTTC
NA	many	TRBV5-6	TRBJ2-3	CASSLPAATQYF	TGTGCCAGCAGCTTACCCGCGGCTACGCAGTATTTT
NA	few	TRBV28	TRBJ2-4	CASSSLENIQYF	TGTGCCAGCAGTTCCCTAGAGAACATTCAGTACTTC
NA	many	TRBV7-2	TRBJ1-1	CASSLASREVGAFF	TGTGCCAGCAGCTTAGCGTCCAGGGAGGTGGGAGCTTTCTTT
TRBD1	NA	TRBV7-2	TRBJ2-3	CASSAGGAHRDTQYF	TGTGCCAGCTCGGCAGGGGGCGCGCATCGAGATACGCAGTATTTT
NA	many	TRBV29-1	TRBJ1-2	CSVAGVWNYGYTF	TGCAGCGTTGCAGGGGTATGGAACTATGGCTACACCTTC
NA	many	TRBV7-2	TRBJ1-5	CASSLIGGNQPQHF	TGTGCCAGCAGCTTAATCGGTGGCAATCAGCCCCAGCATTTT
NA	few	TRBV4-3	TRBJ2-7	CASSQRLGPNEQYF	TGCGCCAGCAGCCAGAGACTAGGTCCTAACGAGCAGTACTTC
TRBD2	many	TRBV19	TRBJ2-1	CASKKLAGAAEQFF	TGTGCCAGTAAAAAACTAGCGGGAGCGGCTGAGCAGTTCTTC
NA	NA	TRBV4-2	TRBJ1-1	CASSQEAPLRPEAFF	TGTGCCAGCAGCCAAGAGGCCCCTTTGAGGCCTGAAGCTTTCTTT
TRBD2	many	TRBV7-2	TRBJ2-4	CASSIGTSVAKNIQYF	TGTGCCAGCAGCATAGGGACTAGCGTGGCCAAAAACATTCAGTACTTC
NA	NA	TRBV29-1	TRBJ2-7	CSVEQTGEQYF	TGCAGCGTTGAACAAACGGGGGAGCAGTACTTC
TRBD2	many	TRBV7-2	TRBJ2-2	CASSLGLAGGPDGELFF	TGTGCCAGCAGCTTAGGTCTAGCGGGAGGGCCCGACGGGGAGCTGTTTTTT
TRBD1	few	TRBV20-1	TRBJ1-2	CSARRTGGFYGYTF	TGCAGTGCCCGACGGACAGGGGGCTTCTATGGCTACACCTTC
NA	many	TRBV11-2	TRBJ1-1	CASSLAGWGTEAFF	TGTGCCAGCAGCTTAGCTGGTTGGGGTACTGAAGCTTTCTTT
NA	many	TRBV18	TRBJ2-1	CASSNTGYPYNEQFF	TGTGCCAGCTCAAATACAGGGTACCCCTACAATGAGCAGTTCTTC
TRBD1	many	TRBV7-2	TRBJ1-5	CASSLTGTSNQPQHF	TGTGCCAGCAGCTTGACAGGGACCTCCAATCAGCCCCAGCATTTT
NA	few	TRBV5-6	TRBJ1-5	CASSLAGGSGGVQPQHF	TGTGCCAGCAGCTTGGCCGGGGGATCAGGCGGGGTTCAGCCCCAGCATTTT
NA	many	TRBV7-2	TRBJ1-5	CASSLTRNSNQPQHF	TGTGCCAGCAGCTTAACGAGAAATAGCAATCAGCCCCAGCATTTT
NA	NA	TRBV6-8	TRBJ1-2	CASSSDPGRTNYGYTF	TGTGCCAGCAGCTCCGACCCGGGACGGACTAACTATGGCTACACCTTC
TRBD1	few	TRBV29-1	TRBJ1-1	CSVGQGVNTEAFF	TGCAGCGTTGGGCAGGGGGTTAACACTGAAGCTTTCTTT
NA	NA	TRBV11-2	TRBJ1-2	CASSLSRSANYGYTF	TGTGCCAGCAGCTTAAGCAGATCAGCTAACTATGGCTACACCTTC
NA	many	TRBV4-1	TRBJ1-4	CASSQARGREKLFF	TGCGCCAGCAGCCAAGCAAGGGGTCGAGAAAAACTGTTTTTT
TRBD2	many	TRBV7-8	TRBJ2-2	CASSGRTSGRFTGELFF	TGTGCCAGCAGCGGCAGGACTAGCGGGAGGTTCACCGGGGAGCTGTTTTTT
TRBD1	NA	TRBV4-1	TRBJ1-4	CASSQLGQGSEKLFF	TGCGCCAGCAGCCAACTGGGACAGGGAAGTGAAAAACTGTTTTTT
NA	NA	TRBV7-8	TRBJ2-3	CASSFVPGRNLHTDTQYF	TGTGCCAGCAGCTTTGTTCCCGGCCGGAATCTCCACACAGATACGCAGTATTTT
NA	many	TRBV28	TRBJ2-7	CASSFRGTRLYEQYF	TGTGCCAGCAGTTTTAGGGGGACAAGGCTCTACGAGCAGTACTTC
TRBD2	few	TRBV20-1	TRBJ2-7	CSARIDPGLAGTSYEQYF	TGCAGTGCTAGAATCGACCCGGGACTAGCGGGAACCTCCTACGAGCAGTACTTC